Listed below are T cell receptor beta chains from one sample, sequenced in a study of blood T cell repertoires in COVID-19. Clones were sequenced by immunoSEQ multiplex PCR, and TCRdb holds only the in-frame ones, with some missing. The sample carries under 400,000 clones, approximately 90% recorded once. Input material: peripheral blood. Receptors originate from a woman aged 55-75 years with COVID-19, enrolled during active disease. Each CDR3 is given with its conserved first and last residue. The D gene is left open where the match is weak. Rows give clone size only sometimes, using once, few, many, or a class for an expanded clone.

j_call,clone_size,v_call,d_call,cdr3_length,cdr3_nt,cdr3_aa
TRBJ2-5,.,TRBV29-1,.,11,TGCAGCGTTAGGGCAGGGAACACCCAGTACTTC,CSVRAGNTQYF
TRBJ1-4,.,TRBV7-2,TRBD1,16,TGTGCCAGCAGCTTAGGCCCCCACAGGGGAGCGGAAAAACTGTTTTTT,CASSLGPHRGAEKLFF
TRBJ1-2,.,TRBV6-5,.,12,TGTGCCAGCCCTGGTCCCGGCTATGGCTACACCTTC,CASPGPGYGYTF
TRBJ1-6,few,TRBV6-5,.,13,TGTGCCAGCTCCGACAGATATAATTCACCCCTCCACTTT,CASSDRYNSPLHF
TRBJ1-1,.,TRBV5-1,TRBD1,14,TGCGCCAGCAGCTCGGACAGGGGGAAAGCTGAAGCTTTCTTT,CASSSDRGKAEAFF
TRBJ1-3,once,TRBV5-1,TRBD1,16,TGCGCCAGCAGGGAACAGACAGGGGGCTCTGGAAACACCATATATTTT,CASREQTGGSGNTIYF
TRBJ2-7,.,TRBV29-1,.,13,TGCAGCTTTAAAGGACAATCGGTGAACGAGCAGTACTTC,CSFKGQSVNEQYF
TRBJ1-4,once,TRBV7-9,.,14,TGTGCCAGCAGCGTCGAATTGGCCAATGAAAAACTGTTTTTT,CASSVELANEKLFF
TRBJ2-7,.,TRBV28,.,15,TGTGCCAGCAGTACGGTGTATAGGGGAGGCTACGAGCAGTACTTC,CASSTVYRGGYEQYF
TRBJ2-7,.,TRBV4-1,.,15,TGCGCCAGCAGCCAAGATCAGGAGGGCAGAAACGAGCAGTACTTC,CASSQDQEGRNEQYF
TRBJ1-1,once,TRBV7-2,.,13,TGTGCCAGCAGCGCCGGGAGAACCACTGAAGCTTTCTTT,CASSAGRTTEAFF
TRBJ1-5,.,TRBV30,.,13,TGTGCCTGGAGTGGAGGTAGCAATCAGCCCCAGCATTTT,CAWSGGSNQPQHF
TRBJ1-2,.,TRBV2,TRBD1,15,TGTGCCAGCAGGGGACAGGGGCAGCGGGGACATGGCTACACCTTC,CASRGQGQRGHGYTF
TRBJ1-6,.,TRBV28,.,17,TGTGCCAGCAGTCCGCCGGGTTGGGCAGGGGTTGTTTCACCCCTCCACTTT,CASSPPGWAGVVSPLHF
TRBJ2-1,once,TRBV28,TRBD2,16,TGTGCCACTGTGTCCCTAGCGGGGATAAACTACAATGAGCAGTTCTTC,CATVSLAGINYNEQFF
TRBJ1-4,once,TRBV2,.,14,TGTGCCAGTGGTGGTCGAGGGTTATACGAAAAACTGTTTTTT,CASGGRGLYEKLFF
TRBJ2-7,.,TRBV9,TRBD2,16,TGTGCCAGCAGCTCCTCCGGGGGGGCCGTCTTGAACGAGCAGTACTTC,CASSSSGGAVLNEQYF
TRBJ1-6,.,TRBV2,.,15,TGTGCCAGCAGTGAAGCGGCGGTTTCCAATTCACCCCTCCACTTT,CASSEAAVSNSPLHF
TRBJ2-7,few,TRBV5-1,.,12,TGCGCCAGCAGCTTAGAGGGATACGAGCAGTACTTC,CASSLEGYEQYF
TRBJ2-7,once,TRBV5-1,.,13,TGCGCCAGCAGCCCAGGCAACTCCTACGAGCAGTACTTC,CASSPGNSYEQYF
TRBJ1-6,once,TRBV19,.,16,TGTGCCAGTAAGGAGGGAGGAAGTTCCTATAATTCACCCCTCCACTTT,CASKEGGSSYNSPLHF
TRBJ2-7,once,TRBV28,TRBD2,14,TGTGCCAGCAGTGTCCCGGGACTAGTAAGAAAGCAGTACTTC,CASSVPGLVRKQYF
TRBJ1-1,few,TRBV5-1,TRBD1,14,TGCGCCAGCAGCTTGACAGGGGAAGGCACTGAAGCTTTCTTT,CASSLTGEGTEAFF
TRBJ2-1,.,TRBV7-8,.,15,TGTGCCAGCAGCTTAGCGCTAGAGGGTAGGACTGAGCAGTTCTTC,CASSLALEGRTEQFF
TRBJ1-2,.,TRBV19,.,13,TGTGCCAGTTTCTTCCTGGAGGATGGCGGCTACACCTTC,CASFFLEDGGYTF
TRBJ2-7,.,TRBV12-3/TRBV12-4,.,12,TGTGCCAGCAGTTTAGTTCGAGGGGAGCAGTACTTC,CASSLVRGEQYF
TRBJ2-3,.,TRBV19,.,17,TGTGCCAGTAGTAAACTCAGGGCAGCGCGAGGCACAGATACGCAGTATTTT,CASSKLRAARGTDTQYF
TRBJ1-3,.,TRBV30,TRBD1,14,TGTGCCTGGAGTGTAGGGACAGGGGGCTTAAATCCCCATTTT,CAWSVGTGGLNPHF
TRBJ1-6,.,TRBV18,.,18,TGTGCCAGCTCACCTATTGATATCCGCGGGACGGTTAATTCACCCCTCCACTTT,CASSPIDIRGTVNSPLHF
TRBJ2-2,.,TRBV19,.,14,TGTGCCAGCTCGGAGGACAGTGACACCGGGGAGCTGTTTTTT,CASSEDSDTGELFF
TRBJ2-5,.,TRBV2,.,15,TGTGCCAGCAGTGGCGGGACTTCGGGACAAGAGACCCAGTACTTC,CASSGGTSGQETQYF
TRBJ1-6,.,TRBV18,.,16,TGTGCCAGCTCACCAGGGGGCCAATCCTATAATTCACCCCTCCACTTT,CASSPGGQSYNSPLHF
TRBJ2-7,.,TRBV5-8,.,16,TGTGCCAGCAGCCCACAGGACGGGCTATTCCCCTACGAGCAGTACTTC,CASSPQDGLFPYEQYF
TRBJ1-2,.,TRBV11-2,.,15,TGTGCCAGCAGCTTAGTCGGACAGATTATGCAAGGCTACACCTTC,CASSLVGQIMQGYTF
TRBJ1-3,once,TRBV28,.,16,TGTGCCAGCAGCCGCCGACAGACGCCCTCTGGAAACACCATATATTTT,CASSRRQTPSGNTIYF
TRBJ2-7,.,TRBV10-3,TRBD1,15,TGTGCCATCAGTGAGCCCGCGCAACAGGGGCAGGAGCAGTACTTC,CAISEPAQQGQEQYF
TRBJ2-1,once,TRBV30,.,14,TGTGCCTCCTACAGGTCCAGCTCCTACAATGAGCAGTTCTTC,CASYRSSSYNEQFF
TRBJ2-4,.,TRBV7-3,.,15,TGTGCCAGCAGCCTAAATGGACTAGCCAAAAACATTCAGTACTTC,CASSLNGLAKNIQYF
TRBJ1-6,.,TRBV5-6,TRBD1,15,TGTGCCAGCAGCTTTCGCAGGGGGTATCGTTCACCCCTCCACTTT,CASSFRRGYRSPLHF
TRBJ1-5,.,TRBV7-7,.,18,TGTGCTAGCAGCTTCAAGGGGAATGAGATCTATAGCAATCAGCCCCAGCATTTT,CASSFKGNEIYSNQPQHF
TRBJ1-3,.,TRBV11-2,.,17,TGTGCCAGCAGCTTAGATCCGAAGGGAGGTCCTGGAAACACCATATATTTT,CASSLDPKGGPGNTIYF
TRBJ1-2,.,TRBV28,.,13,TGTGCCAGCAGCTCACTTCCTAACTATGGCTACACCTTC,CASSSLPNYGYTF
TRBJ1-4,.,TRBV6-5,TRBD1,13,TGTGCCACCGGACAGGTCCGAAATGAAAAACTGTTTTTT,CATGQVRNEKLFF
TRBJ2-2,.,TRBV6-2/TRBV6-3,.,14,TGTGCCAGCAGTCAAGGGGGGGATCCCGGGGAGCTGTTTTTT,CASSQGGDPGELFF
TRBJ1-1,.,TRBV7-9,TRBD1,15,TGTGCCAGCAGCGCACGGGACAGGGAGAACACTGAAGCTTTCTTT,CASSARDRENTEAFF
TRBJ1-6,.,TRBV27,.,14,TGTGCCAGCAGTTCCAGGGGAAATAATTCACCCCTCCACTTT,CASSSRGNNSPLHF
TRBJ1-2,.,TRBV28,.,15,TGTGCCAGCAGTTTGGAACAGAGAGCTAACTATGGCTACACCTTC,CASSLEQRANYGYTF
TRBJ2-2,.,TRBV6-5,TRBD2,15,TGTGCCAGCACCTGGGAGGGGTCCACCACCGGGGAGCTGTTTTTT,CASTWEGSTTGELFF
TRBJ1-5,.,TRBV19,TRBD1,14,TGTGCCAGTAGTCCGCGACAGGGGGGTCAGCCCCAGCATTTT,CASSPRQGGQPQHF
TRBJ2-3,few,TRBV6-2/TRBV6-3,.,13,TGTGCCAGCAGTGACGGACTCACAGATACGCAGTATTTT,CASSDGLTDTQYF
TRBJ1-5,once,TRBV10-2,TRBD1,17,TGCGCCAGCAGTACCCAGGGGGCGCGAGTAGGGGATCAGCCCCAGCATTTT,CASSTQGARVGDQPQHF
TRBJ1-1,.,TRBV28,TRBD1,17,TGTGCCAGCAGAACAGGGGGAATGTATAGATTGAACACTGAAGCTTTCTTT,CASRTGGMYRLNTEAFF
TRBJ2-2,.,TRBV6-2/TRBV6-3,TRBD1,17,TGTGCCAGCAGTTATAGGACAGGCCCTACGGTAACCGGGGAGCTGTTTTTT,CASSYRTGPTVTGELFF
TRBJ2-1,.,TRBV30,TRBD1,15,TGTGCCTGGAGCACTAGGACAGGTTACATCAATGAGCAGTTCTTC,CAWSTRTGYINEQFF
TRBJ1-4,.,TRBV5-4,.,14,TGTGCCAGCAGCTTAACGGGGGGGAATGAAAAACTGTTTTTT,CASSLTGGNEKLFF
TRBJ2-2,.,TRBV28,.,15,TGTGCCAGCAGTCGTGGGGGGACCTCCTCCGGGGAGCTGTTTTTT,CASSRGGTSSGELFF
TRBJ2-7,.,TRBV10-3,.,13,TGTGCCATCAGTGAGTCCAGCTCCTACGAGCAGTACTTC,CAISESSSYEQYF
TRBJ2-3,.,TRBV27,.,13,TGTGCCAGCAGTTTCTTCCTTTCAGATACGCAGTATTTT,CASSFFLSDTQYF
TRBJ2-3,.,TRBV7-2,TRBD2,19,TGTGCCAGCAGCTTAAGGGCGGGAACTAGCGGGGGGTCAGGAGATACGCAGTATTTT,CASSLRAGTSGGSGDTQYF